This T cell receptor beta chain was identified in a study of cytomegalovirus exposure and HLA in healthy donors. General study findings and limits: Later genetic work tied a missense DCLRE1C variant to beta-chain V and J trimming.

With 60 Vbeta and 13 Jbeta primers, the PCR was carried out. The data were produced by immunoSEQ multiplex PCR, yet TCRdb's version contains in-frame clones alone and is incomplete. The table includes 120,000 or so clones, 75% to 85% detected once. The CDR3 is 14 amino acids. Deletions cut 7 bases from V and 7 bases from J, with 16 bases between. Germline CDR1 is LNHDA and CDR2 is SQIVND (reference sequence). At collection, donors were nominally healthy, but unrecorded immune exposures were probable. About this clone itself: The antigen is not known.

The sequenced material came from PBMCs. The clonotype comes from a man aged 25-45 years in good health and CMV-seropositive. The chain recombines TRBV19 with TRBJ1-4; possible D gene TRBD1, 6 bases. The CDR3 nucleotides are TGTGCCAGTAAGCCATGGCAGGGGAGTGAAAAACTGTTTTTT. Amino acids: CASKPWQGSEKLFF.